This entry describes one T cell receptor (beta chain). This sample is part of a study of shared clonotypes between healthy human individuals. Authors' methods: In the immunoSEQ data, sequences were junction-only and lacked quality scores, so filtering differed. Here immunoSEQ multiplex PCR was the method, and the copy in TCRdb shows in-frame clones only, minus some. V and J calls and clone size are as listed in that table; D and trimming were resolved from the DNA. The sample lists roughly 1.4 million clones; 98% were seen once. The CDR3 is 15 residues long. Germline V gene data show CDR1 as SGDLS and CDR2 as YYNGEE. V was pared by 0 bases and J by 8 bases, with 15 bases between.

The clonotype was recovered from a man between 25 and 39 years old in good health. The sequencing input was naive CD4+ T cells sorted from blood. Noted subset: CD45RA+ positively selected. The gene calls are TRBV9 and TRBJ2-1; a possible D gene is TRBD1 (5 bases). The CDR3 protein is CASSVGPVQGDEQFF. For the CDR3, the DNA is TGTGCCAGCAGCGTAGGTCCCGTCCAGGGTGATGAGCAGTTCTTC.